Following are 19 T cell receptor beta chains from one sample sequenced in a study of cytomegalovirus exposure and HLA in healthy donors. The PCR ran on 60 Vbeta and 13 Jbeta primers. The data were produced by immunoSEQ multiplex PCR, yet TCRdb's version contains in-frame clones alone and is incomplete. This sample yields about 140,000 clones, of which about four fifths are seen a single time; 2% to 3% belongs to the top ten. Sequencing used PBMCs. These TCRs come from a male donor in good health and CMV-seronegative.

This chain connects TRBV4-3 to TRBJ2-1, with D hard to call. Trimming shortened V by 5 bases and J by 11 bases, and 16 bases separated the two germline ends. CDR1 is LGHNA, CDR2 YSLEER, per germline. The CDR3 is made up of 13 amino acids. The CDR3 sequence: CASSSSLLAQQFF. CDR3 bases: TGCGCCAGCAGCTCATCTCTACTTGCTCAGCAGTTCTTC.

The chain employs TRBV7-9 and TRBJ2-7; 9 bases match TRBD2. V was pared by 3 bases and J by 5 bases, with 5 bases of the junction left unmatched. The CDR3 loop spans 14 amino acids. Germline CDR1 and CDR2: SEHNR and FQNEAQ (reference sequence). As DNA, the CDR3 is TGTGCCAGCAGCTTTAGCGGGAGTCTCCACGAGCAGTACTTC. Its translation is CASSFSGSLHEQYF.

The J gene is TRBJ1-5, the V gene TRBV7-8; D remains unclear. Germline CDR1 SGHVS, CDR2 FQNEAQ. This CDR3 is built from 12 residues. Deletions cut 5 bases from V and 3 bases from J, with 5 bases between. The CDR3 DNA reads TGTGCCAGCAGCCGGGACAATCAGCCCCAGCATTTT. It translates to CASSRDNQPQHF.

The V gene is TRBV27, the J gene TRBJ1-1; D call uncertain. Germline V lookup: CDR1 MNHEY, CDR2 SMNVEV (reference sequence). The CDR3 contains 14 residues. The germline V and J ends were trimmed by 6 bases and 3 bases, with 14 bases remaining between them. The CDR3 sequence: CASSGFPEDTEAFF. CDR3 DNA: TGTGCCAGCAGCGGATTCCCTGAGGACACTGAAGCTTTCTTT.

The gene calls are TRBV6-5 and TRBJ2-7; D is undetermined. Looked up from germline, CDR1 is MNHEY and CDR2 is SVGAGI. Deletions cut 5 bases from V and 0 bases from J, with 11 bases between. This CDR3 region has 14 residues. The CDR3 sequence is CASSLAAYSYEQYF. In DNA form, the CDR3 reads TGTGCCAGCAGTCTCGCTGCCTACTCCTACGAGCAGTACTTC.

The chain links TRBV13 to TRBJ2-3, with D tentatively TRBD1 (7 bases). V dropped 4 bases and J dropped 6 bases, with 20 bases sitting between them. The CDR3 length is 16 residues. The V gene's germline CDR1 is PRHDT and CDR2 FYEKMQ (reference sequence). This CDR3 reads CASSSWTGGGLDTQYF. In DNA, the CDR3 is TGTGCCAGCAGCTCCTGGACAGGAGGGGGCTTGGATACGCAGTATTTT.

The rearrangement joins TRBV13 to TRBJ2-3; no reliable D call. The CDR3 extends over 13 amino acids. The germline gives CDR1 PRHDT, CDR2 FYEKMQ (reference sequence). Trimming removed 10 bases at V and 3 bases at J, with 14 bases between. The CDR3 nucleotides are TGTGCCACCCACCTAGGCGGAACAGATACGCAGTATTTT. As protein: CATHLGGTDTQYF.

J is TRBJ2-7 and V is TRBV4-3; 7 nucleotides align to TRBD2. V shed 0 bases and J 5 bases; nucleotides not matched to a gene: 10. The CDR3 is 16 residues long. Germline values: CDR1 LGHNA, CDR2 YSLEER. The CDR3 loop reads CASSQEGLAEAHEQYF. For the CDR3, the DNA is TGCGCCAGCAGCCAAGAGGGGCTAGCGGAGGCCCACGAGCAGTACTTC.

The V call is TRBV10-3, the J call TRBJ2-1; 9 bases match TRBD2. The V gene's germline CDR1 is ENHRY and CDR2 SYGVKD. Trimming cost V 6 bases and J 7 bases; bases outside gene matches: 16. The CDR3 has 17 amino acids. The CDR3 DNA follows: TGTGCCATCAGAAATACTAGCGGGTCCGGTGGGGTAAATGAGCAGTTCTTC. Its translation: CAIRNTSGSGGVNEQFF.

The chain links TRBV10-3 to TRBJ2-1; 12 nucleotides match TRBD2. V was clipped by 8 bases and J by 9 bases; unmatched bases: 5. Germline V lookup: CDR1 ENHRY, CDR2 SYGVKD. The CDR3 is 13 amino acids. CDR3 residues: CAIGGLAGTEQFF. The CDR3, as DNA: TGTGCCATCGGGGGACTAGCGGGTACTGAGCAGTTCTTC.

This rearrangement joins TRBV19 to TRBJ2-1, with TRBD2 matching over 9 bases. The V and J ends lost 5 bases and 1 base, in that order; junction bases with no gene match: 6. Germline loops: CDR1 LNHDA, CDR2 SQIVND (reference sequence). The CDR3 is 16 residues long. The CDR3 DNA follows: TGTGCCAGTAGTGTAGGCGGGAGGGGGTCCTACAATGAGCAGTTCTTC. The encoded protein is CASSVGGRGSYNEQFF.

The chain joins TRBV27 to TRBJ2-3; 8 bases agree with TRBD2. The CDR3 runs to 16 residues. CDR1 and CDR2 from the germline V gene are MNHEY and SMNVEV (reference sequence). Unmatched junction bases numbered 9, after V lost 3 bases and J lost 4 bases. CDR3 in amino acids: CASSFYLTSAADTQYF. The CDR3, as DNA: TGTGCCAGCAGTTTCTACCTGACTAGCGCTGCAGATACGCAGTATTTT.

The chain carries TRBV6-5 and TRBJ1-1; D not resolved. In germline, CDR1 is MNHEY, CDR2 SVGAGI. This CDR3 region has 14 residues. Trimming took 3 bases from V and 0 from J, leaving 8 bases between them. The CDR3 DNA follows: TGTGCCAGCAGTTATACAAATTTGAACACTGAAGCTTTCTTT. Translating it yields CASSYTNLNTEAFF.

As for this clone: This same CDR3 is encoded by further DNA sequences in the sample. The chain has TRBV6-4 and TRBJ2-3; D not resolved. Germline V CDR1 and CDR2: MRHNA, SNTAGT. This CDR3 contains 14 residues. Trimming removed 3 bases at V and 1 base at J, with 8 bases between. CDR3: CASSENSGTDTQYF. CDR3 nucleotides: TGTGCCAGCAGTGAAAACTCCGGCACAGATACGCAGTATTTT.

Concerning this clone: Compared with germline, one end of the junction differs, possibly owing to a read error. This chain links TRBV7-3 with TRBJ2-5; D is unresolved. Germline values: CDR1 SGHTA, CDR2 FQGTGA. The CDR3 sequence is 13 residues long. The CDR3 nucleotides read TGTGCAAGCAGCTTAAGTTCGGGAGAGACCCAGTACTTC. Amino acid sequence: CASSLSSGETQYF.

The rearrangement links TRBV27 to TRBJ2-3; TRBD2 aligns across 11 bases. The CDR3 length is 15 residues. Trimming at V came to 4 bases and at J to 4 bases, leaving 4 bases not matched to a gene. Germline CDR1 is MNHEY and CDR2 is SMNVEV (reference sequence). In DNA, the CDR3 is TGTGCCAGCAGTTCCAAGACTAGCGGGGCAGATACGCAGTATTTT. The encoded protein is CASSSKTSGADTQYF.

This rearrangement joins TRBV5-1 to TRBJ2-1; 8 bases map to TRBD2. Looked up from germline, CDR1 is SGHRS and CDR2 is YFSETQ. CDR3 length equals 17 residues. After removal of 0 bases from V and 8 bases from J, the junction contained 13 bases not matched to a gene. The CDR3 coding sequence is TGCGCCAGCAGCTTGGGGCTAAAAGCGGGAGTTTCTGATGAGCAGTTCTTC. This encodes CASSLGLKAGVSDEQFF.

This clone was detected once. The V call is TRBV12-5, the J call TRBJ2-3; TRBD2 matches 10 bases. CDR3 length equals 15 residues. Trimming at V came to 8 bases and at J to 2 bases, leaving 7 bases not matched to a gene. Germline V gene lookup returns CDR1 LGHNT and CDR2 FRNRAP. The CDR3 region is CASNTGTSATDTQYF. CDR3 bases: TGTGCTAGTAACACCGGGACTAGCGCCACAGATACGCAGTATTTT.

V gene TRBV11-2 combines with J gene TRBJ2-3, with 10 bases lining up with TRBD2. With 8 bases clipped from V and 11 bases from J, the junction kept 13 bases outside the gene matches. The CDR3 spans 14 residues. Germline V lookup: CDR1 SGHAT, CDR2 FQNNGV. CDR3 amino acids: CASGGLATRGGQYF. The CDR3, as DNA: TGTGCCAGCGGGGGACTAGCGACACGCGGGGGGCAGTATTTT.